The table lists the clone carrying this TCR beta chain with a count of one. Its cognate antigen is unknown. The data originate from a study of identifying expanded T cells in peripheral blood. Overall study results and limits: About 1.3 clones differed between technical replicates, versus roughly 17 and 20 over time.

The CDR3 loop spans 14 amino acids. The V and J ends lost 0 bases and 7 bases respectively, with 11 bases between them. CDR1 and CDR2 from the germline V gene are SGHRS and YFSETQ. Some clones are missing from TCRdb's copy, which holds only in-frame ones; the method was immunoSEQ multiplex PCR. The table shows about 110,000 clones, with 88% occurring only once. This TCR was sampled from a person between 18 and 69 years old in good health. Sample: blood. The chain employs TRBV5-1 and TRBJ2-1; D may be TRBD2 (5 bases). The CDR3 reads CASSLESRENEQFF. Written as DNA, the CDR3 is TGCGCCAGCAGCTTGGAGTCGAGGGAAAATGAGCAGTTCTTC.